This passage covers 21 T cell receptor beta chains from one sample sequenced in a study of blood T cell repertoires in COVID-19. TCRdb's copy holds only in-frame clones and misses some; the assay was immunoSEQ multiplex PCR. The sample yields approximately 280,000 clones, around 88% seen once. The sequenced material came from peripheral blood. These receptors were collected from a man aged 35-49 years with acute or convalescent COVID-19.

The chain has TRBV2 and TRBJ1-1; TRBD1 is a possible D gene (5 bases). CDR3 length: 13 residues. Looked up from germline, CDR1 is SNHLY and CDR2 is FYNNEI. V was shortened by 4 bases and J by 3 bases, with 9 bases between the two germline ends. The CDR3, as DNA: TGTGCCAGCAGTGTTCTCAGGGACACTGAAGCTTTCTTT. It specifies CASSVLRDTEAFF. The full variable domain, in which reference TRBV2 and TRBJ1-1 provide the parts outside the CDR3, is EPEVTQTPSHQVTQMGQEVILRCVPISNHLYFYWYRQILGQKVEFLVSFYNNEISEKSEIFDDQFSVERPDGSNFTLKIRSTKLEDSAMYFCASSVLRDTEAFFGQGTRLTVV.

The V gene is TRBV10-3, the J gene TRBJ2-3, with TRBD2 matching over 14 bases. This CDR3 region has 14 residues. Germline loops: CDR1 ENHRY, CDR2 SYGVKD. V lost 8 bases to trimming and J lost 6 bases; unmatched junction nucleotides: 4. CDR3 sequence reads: CAIGGLAGADTQYF. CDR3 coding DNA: TGTGCCATCGGGGGACTAGCGGGGGCTGATACGCAGTATTTT.

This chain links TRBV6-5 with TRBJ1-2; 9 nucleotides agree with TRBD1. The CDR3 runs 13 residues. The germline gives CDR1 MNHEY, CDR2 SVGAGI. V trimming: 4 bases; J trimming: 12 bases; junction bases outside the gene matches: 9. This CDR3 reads CASSSAGTGKNTF. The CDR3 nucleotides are TGTGCCAGCAGTTCCGCCGGGACAGGGAAGAACACCTTC.

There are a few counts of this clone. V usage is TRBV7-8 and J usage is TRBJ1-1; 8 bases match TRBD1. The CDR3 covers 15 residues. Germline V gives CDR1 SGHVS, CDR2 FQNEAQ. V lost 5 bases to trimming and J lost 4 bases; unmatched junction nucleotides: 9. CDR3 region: CASSPNTGGSTEAFF. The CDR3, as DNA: TGTGCCAGCAGCCCAAACACAGGGGGTAGCACTGAAGCTTTCTTT.

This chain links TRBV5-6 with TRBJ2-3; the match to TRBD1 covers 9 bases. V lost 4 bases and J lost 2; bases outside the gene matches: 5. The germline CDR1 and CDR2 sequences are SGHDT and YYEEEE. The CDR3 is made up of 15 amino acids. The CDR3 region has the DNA TGTGCCAGCAGCCGGGGACAGGGTTACACAGATACGCAGTATTTT. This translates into CASSRGQGYTDTQYF.

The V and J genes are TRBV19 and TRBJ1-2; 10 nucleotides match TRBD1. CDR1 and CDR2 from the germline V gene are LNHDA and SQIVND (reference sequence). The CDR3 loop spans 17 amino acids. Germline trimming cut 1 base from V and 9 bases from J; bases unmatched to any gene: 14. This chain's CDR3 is CASSIVWTGGRTVRYTF. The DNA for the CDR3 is TGTGCCAGTAGTATAGTGTGGACAGGGGGTAGGACGGTTCGCTACACCTTC. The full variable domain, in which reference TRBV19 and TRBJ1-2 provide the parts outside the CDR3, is DGGITQSPKYLFRKEGQNVTLSCEQNLNHDAMYWYRQDPGQGLRLIYYSQIVNDFQKGDIAEGYSVSREKKESFPLTVTSAQKNPTAFYLCASSIVWTGGRTVRYTFGSGTRLTVV.

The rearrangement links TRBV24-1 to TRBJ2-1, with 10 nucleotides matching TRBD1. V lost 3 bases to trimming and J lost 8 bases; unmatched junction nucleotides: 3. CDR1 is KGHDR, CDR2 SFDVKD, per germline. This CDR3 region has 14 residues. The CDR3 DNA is TGTGCCACCAGTGATCCGGACAGGGGGTATGAGCAGTTCTTC. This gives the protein CATSDPDRGYEQFF.

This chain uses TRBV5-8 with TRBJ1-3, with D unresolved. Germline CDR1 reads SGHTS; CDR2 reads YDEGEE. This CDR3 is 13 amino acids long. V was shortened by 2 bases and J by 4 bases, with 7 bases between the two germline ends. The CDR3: CASSFYVGNTIYF. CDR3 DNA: TGTGCCAGCAGCTTTTATGTCGGAAACACCATATATTTT.

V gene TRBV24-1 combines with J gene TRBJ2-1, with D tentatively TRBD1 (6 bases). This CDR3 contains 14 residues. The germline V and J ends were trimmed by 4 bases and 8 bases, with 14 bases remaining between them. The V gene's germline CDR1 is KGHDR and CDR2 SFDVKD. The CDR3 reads CATSDRGQRDEQFF. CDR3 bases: TGTGCCACCAGTGACAGGGGTCAACGCGATGAGCAGTTCTTC.

The CDR3 nucleotides read TGTGCCAGCACTCAAGTCCCTGGTCAGAAAGCTTTCTTT. Its protein product is CASTQVPGQKAFF. The chain carries TRBV2 and TRBJ1-1; no clear D gene. The germline gives CDR1 SNHLY, CDR2 FYNNEI. The CDR3 loop spans 13 amino acids. V was shortened by 7 bases and J by 9 bases, with 18 bases between the two germline ends.

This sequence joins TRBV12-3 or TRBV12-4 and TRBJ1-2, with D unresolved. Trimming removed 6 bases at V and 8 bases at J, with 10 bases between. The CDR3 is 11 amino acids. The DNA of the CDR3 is TGTGCCAGCAGAACCGGGGTAGGCTACACCTTC. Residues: CASRTGVGYTF.

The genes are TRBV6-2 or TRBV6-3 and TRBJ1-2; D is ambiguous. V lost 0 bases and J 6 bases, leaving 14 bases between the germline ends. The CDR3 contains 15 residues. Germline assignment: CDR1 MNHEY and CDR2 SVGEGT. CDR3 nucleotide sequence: TGTGCCAGCAGTTACTCCTTCGGGTACCGCGATGGCTACACCTTC. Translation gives CASSYSFGYRDGYTF.

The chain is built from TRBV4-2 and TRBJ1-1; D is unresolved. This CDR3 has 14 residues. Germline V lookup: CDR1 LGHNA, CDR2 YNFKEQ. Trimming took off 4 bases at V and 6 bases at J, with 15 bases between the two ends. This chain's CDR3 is CASSPFGSTAEAFF. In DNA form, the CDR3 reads TGTGCCAGCAGCCCGTTTGGTTCTACAGCTGAAGCTTTCTTT.

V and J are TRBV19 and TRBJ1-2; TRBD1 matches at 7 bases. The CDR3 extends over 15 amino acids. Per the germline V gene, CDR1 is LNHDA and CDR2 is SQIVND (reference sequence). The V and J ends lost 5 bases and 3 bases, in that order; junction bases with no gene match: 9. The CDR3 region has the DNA TGTGCCAGTAGTCCCGCAGGGGGTCTGGACTATGGCTACACCTTC. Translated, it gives CASSPAGGLDYGYTF.

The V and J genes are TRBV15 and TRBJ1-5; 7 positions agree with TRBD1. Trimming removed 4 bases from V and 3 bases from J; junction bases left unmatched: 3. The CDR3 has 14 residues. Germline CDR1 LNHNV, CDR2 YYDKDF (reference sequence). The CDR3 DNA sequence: TGTGCCACCAGCAAGGGACAGCTCAATCAGCCCCAGCATTTT. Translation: CATSKGQLNQPQHF. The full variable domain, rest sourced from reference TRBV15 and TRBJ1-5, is DAMVIQNPRYQVTQFGKPVTLSCSQTLNHNVMYWYQQKSSQAPKLLFHYYDKDFNNEADTPDNFQSRRPNTSFCFLDIRSPGLGDTAMYLCATSKGQLNQPQHFGDGTRLSIL.

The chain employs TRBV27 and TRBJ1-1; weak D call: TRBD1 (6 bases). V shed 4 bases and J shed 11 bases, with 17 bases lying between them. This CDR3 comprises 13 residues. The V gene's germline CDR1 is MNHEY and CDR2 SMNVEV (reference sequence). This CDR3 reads CASSSPLQGDAFF. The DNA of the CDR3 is TGTGCCAGCAGTTCTCCCCTACAGGGAGACGCTTTCTTT.

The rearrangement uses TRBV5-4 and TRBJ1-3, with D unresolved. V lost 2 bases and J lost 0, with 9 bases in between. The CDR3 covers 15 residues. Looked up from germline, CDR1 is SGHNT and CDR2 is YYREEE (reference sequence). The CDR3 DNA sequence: TGTGCCAGCAGCTTTACGGGAGTCTCTGGAAACACCATATATTTT. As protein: CASSFTGVSGNTIYF.

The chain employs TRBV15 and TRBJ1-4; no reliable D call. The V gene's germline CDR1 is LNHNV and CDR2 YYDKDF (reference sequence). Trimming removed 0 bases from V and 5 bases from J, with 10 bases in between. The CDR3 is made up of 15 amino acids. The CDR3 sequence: CATSRDEQLNEKLFF. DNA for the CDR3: TGTGCCACCAGCAGAGATGAACAGTTAAATGAAAAACTGTTTTTT.

CDR3: CASSQDYRGGGNTIYF. CDR3 bases: TGCGCCAGCAGCCAAGATTACAGGGGAGGAGGAAACACCATATATTTT. This chain uses TRBV4-1 with TRBJ1-3, with 7 bases lining up with TRBD1. CDR3 length: 16 amino acids. With V trimmed by 0 bases and J by 4 bases, 6 bases remained unmatched. Germline V gene lookup returns CDR1 MGHRA and CDR2 YSYEKL.

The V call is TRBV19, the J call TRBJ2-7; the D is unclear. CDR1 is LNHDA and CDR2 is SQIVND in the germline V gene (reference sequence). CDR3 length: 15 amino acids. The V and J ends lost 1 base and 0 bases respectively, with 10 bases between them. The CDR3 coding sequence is TGTGCCAGTAGTATAGGGCAGTTAAACTCCTACGAGCAGTACTTC. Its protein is CASSIGQLNSYEQYF.

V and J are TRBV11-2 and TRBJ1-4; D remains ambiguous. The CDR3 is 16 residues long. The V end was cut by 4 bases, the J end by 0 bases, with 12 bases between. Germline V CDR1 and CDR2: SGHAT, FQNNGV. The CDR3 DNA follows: TGTGCCAGCAGCTCCCCTTTGGCAGCAACTAATGAAAAACTGTTTTTT. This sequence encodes CASSSPLAATNEKLFF. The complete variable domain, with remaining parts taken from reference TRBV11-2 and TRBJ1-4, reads EAGVAQSPRYKIIEKRQSVAFWCNPISGHATLYWYQQILGQGPKLLIQFQNNGVVDDSQLPKDRFSAERLKGVDSTLKIQPAKLEDSAVYLCASSSPLAATNEKLFFGSGTQLSVL.